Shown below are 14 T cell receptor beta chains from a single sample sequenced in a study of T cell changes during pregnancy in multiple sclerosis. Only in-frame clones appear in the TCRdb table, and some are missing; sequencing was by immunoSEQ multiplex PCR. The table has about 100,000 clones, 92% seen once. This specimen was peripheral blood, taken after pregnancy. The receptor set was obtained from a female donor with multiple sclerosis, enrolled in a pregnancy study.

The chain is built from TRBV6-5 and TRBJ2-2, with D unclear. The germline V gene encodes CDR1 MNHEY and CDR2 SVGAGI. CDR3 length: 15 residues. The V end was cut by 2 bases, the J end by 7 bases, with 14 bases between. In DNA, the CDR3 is TGTGCCAGCAGTTACCTCCCCGCAAGCTTCGGGGAGCTGTTTTTT. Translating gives CASSYLPASFGELFF.

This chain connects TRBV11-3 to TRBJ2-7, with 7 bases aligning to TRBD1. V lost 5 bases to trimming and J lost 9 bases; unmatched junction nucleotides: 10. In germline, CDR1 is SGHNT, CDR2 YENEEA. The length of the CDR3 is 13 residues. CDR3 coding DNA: TGTGCCAGCAGCGAAGGGACAGATCGGGCGCAGTACTTC. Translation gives CASSEGTDRAQYF.

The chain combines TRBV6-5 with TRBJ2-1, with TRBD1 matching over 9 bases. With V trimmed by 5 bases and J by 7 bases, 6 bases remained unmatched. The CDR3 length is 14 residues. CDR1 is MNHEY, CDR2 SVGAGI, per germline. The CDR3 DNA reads TGTGCCAGCAGTACAGGGGGCGATCGAAATGAGCAGTTCTTC. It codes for CASSTGGDRNEQFF.

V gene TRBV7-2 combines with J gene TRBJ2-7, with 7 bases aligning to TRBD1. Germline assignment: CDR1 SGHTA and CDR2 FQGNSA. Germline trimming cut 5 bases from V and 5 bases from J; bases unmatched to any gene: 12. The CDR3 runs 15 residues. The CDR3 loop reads CASSPLGTAFDEQYF. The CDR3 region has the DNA TGTGCCAGCAGCCCCCTCGGGACAGCCTTTGACGAGCAGTACTTC. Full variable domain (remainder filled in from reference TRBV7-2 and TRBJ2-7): GAGVSQSPSNKVTEKGKDVELRCDPISGHTALYWYRQSLGQGLEFLIYFQGNSAPDKSGLPSDRFSAERTGGSVSTLTIQRTQQEDSAVYLCASSPLGTAFDEQYFGPGTRLTVT.

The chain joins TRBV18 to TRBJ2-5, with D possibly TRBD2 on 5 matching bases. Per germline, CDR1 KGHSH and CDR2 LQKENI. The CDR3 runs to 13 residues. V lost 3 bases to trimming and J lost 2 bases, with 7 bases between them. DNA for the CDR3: TGTGCCAGCTCACCGGACTTACAAGAGACCCAGTACTTC. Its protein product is CASSPDLQETQYF.

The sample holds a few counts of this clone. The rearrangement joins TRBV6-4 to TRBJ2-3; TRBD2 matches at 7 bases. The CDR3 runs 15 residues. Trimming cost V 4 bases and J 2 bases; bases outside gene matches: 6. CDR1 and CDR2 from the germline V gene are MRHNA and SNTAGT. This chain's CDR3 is CASSATSEITDTQYF. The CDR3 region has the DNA TGTGCCAGCAGTGCCACTAGCGAAATCACAGATACGCAGTATTTT.

CDR3: CSVSRDRDQPQHF. CDR3 bases: TGCAGCGTGAGCCGGGACAGAGACCAGCCCCAGCATTTT. This chain uses TRBV29-1 with TRBJ1-5; 7 nucleotides align to TRBD1. The CDR3 contains 13 residues. Trimming cost V 6 bases and J 7 bases; bases outside gene matches: 9. Germline V lookup: CDR1 SQVTM, CDR2 ANQGSEA.

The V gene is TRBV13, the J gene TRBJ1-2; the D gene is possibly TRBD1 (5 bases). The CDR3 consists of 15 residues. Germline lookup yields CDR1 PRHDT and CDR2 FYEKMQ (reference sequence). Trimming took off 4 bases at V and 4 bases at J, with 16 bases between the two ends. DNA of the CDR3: TGTGCCAGCAGCTCTTACCGCAGGGTTTCCTATGGCTACACCTTC. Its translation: CASSSYRRVSYGYTF.

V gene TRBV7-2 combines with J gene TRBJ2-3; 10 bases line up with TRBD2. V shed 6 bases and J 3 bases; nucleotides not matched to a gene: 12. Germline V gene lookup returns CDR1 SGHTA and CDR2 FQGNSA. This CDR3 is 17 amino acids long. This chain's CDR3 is CASSIAPPSGGTDTQYF. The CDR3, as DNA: TGTGCCAGCAGTATAGCCCCTCCTAGCGGGGGTACAGATACGCAGTATTTT. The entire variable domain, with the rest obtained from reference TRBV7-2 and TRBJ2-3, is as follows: GAGVSQSPSNKVTEKGKDVELRCDPISGHTALYWYRQSLGQGLEFLIYFQGNSAPDKSGLPSDRFSAERTGGSVSTLTIQRTQQEDSAVYLCASSIAPPSGGTDTQYFGPGTRLTVL.

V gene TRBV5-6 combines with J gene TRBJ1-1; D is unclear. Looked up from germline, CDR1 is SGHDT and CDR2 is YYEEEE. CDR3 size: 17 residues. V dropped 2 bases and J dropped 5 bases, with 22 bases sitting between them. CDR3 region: CASSFKFFEAGETEAFF. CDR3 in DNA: TGTGCCAGCAGCTTCAAATTTTTCGAGGCCGGGGAGACTGAAGCTTTCTTT.

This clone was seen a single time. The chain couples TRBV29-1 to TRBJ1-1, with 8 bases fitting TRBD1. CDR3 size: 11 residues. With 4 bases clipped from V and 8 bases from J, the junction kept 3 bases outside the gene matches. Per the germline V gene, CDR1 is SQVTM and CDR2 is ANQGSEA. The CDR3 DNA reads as TGCAGCGTTGTGGGACAGGCAGAAGCTTTCTTT. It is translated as CSVVGQAEAFF.

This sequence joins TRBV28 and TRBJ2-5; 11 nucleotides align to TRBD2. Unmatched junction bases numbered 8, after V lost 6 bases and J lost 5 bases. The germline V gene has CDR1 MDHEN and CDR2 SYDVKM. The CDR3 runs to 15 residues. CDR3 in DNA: TGTGCCAGCAGACGACCCCTAGCGGGAGGTGAGACCCAGTACTTC. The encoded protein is CASRRPLAGGETQYF.

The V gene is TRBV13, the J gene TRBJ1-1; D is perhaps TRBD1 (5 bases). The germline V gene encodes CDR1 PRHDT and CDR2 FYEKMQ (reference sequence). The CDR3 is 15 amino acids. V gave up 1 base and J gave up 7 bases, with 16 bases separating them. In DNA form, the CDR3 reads TGTGCCAGCAGCTTAGAGGCAGGGTCCCATATTGAAGCTTTCTTT. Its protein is CASSLEAGSHIEAFF.

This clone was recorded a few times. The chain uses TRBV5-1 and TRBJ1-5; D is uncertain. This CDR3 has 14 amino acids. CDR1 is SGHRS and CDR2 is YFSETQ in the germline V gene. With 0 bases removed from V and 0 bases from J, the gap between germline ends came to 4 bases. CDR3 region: CASSLGSSNQPQHF. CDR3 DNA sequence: TGCGCCAGCAGCTTGGGGAGTAGCAATCAGCCCCAGCATTTT.